The 14 T cell receptor beta chains reported below all come from one sample, sequenced in a study of blood T cells in healthy people across ages (dated by TCRdb to between 2014 and 2016). Libraries were made using 5' RACE. The second PCR ran for roughly 6 to 11 cycles and used a J-beta primer mix along with a sample-barcoded 5' primer. Clones were called with MiXCR by TCRdb after fastp trimmed the public reads at Q25, and only in-frame beta chains were retained. Entries are consolidated by CDR3 protein sequence, retaining the most common genes and DNA. The sample includes around 1,800,000 distinct CDR3 sequences, with about two fifths observed a single time. The ten largest clones add up to about 21% of the sample. The sample was blood. The source is a human donor in good health.

The table lists this clonotype with a count of one. The chain carries TRBV2 and TRBJ2-7; TRBD2 aligns across 10 bases. The trim removed 7 bases at V and 0 bases at J, leaving 3 bases unmatched. CDR1 SNHLY and CDR2 FYNNEI come from the germline V gene. This CDR3 has 14 residues. The CDR3 loop reads CASIGLADSYEQYF. As DNA, the CDR3 is TGTGCCAGCATAGGACTAGCGGACTCCTACGAGCAGTACTTC.

This clonotype has more than one count but fewer than ten. The V and J genes are TRBV29-1 and TRBJ1-1; 8 bases line up with TRBD1. The germline gives CDR1 SQVTM, CDR2 ANQGSEA. The CDR3 runs to 13 residues. V trimming: 5 bases; J trimming: 0 bases; junction bases outside the gene matches: 2. CDR3 nucleotide sequence: TGCAGCGTTCGGGACAGGTTGAACACTGAAGCTTTCTTT. Protein: CSVRDRLNTEAFF.

The rearrangement joins TRBV9 to TRBJ2-7, with D unclear. The V end was cut by 0 bases, the J end by 5 bases, with 9 bases between. The length of the CDR3 is 13 residues. The germline gives CDR1 SGDLS, CDR2 YYNGEE. The CDR3 loop reads CASSVERENEQYF. CDR3 DNA sequence: TGTGCCAGCAGCGTAGAAAGGGAAAACGAGCAGTACTTC.

The chain employs TRBV28 and TRBJ2-1; TRBD1 is a possible D gene (6 bases). Germline values: CDR1 MDHEN, CDR2 SYDVKM. The CDR3 is made up of 13 amino acids. Deletions cut 8 bases from V and 6 bases from J, with 14 bases between. CDR3 amino acids: CASLNRAGNEQFF. The CDR3 bases are TGTGCCAGCCTCAACAGGGCTGGCAATGAGCAGTTCTTC.

Details on this clonotype: The junction differs from germline at one of its ends, possibly a read error. The rearrangement uses TRBV20-1 and TRBJ1-2; D might be TRBD1 (5 bases). In germline, CDR1 is DFQATT, CDR2 SNEGSKA (reference sequence). CDR3 length: 14 residues. DNA for the CDR3: TGCAGTACTAGCGGGGTGGGGCTCGGCTATGGCTACACCTTC. This encodes CSTSGVGLGYGYTF.

The V call is TRBV7-3, the J call TRBJ1-1, with D maybe TRBD1 (6 bases). With 5 bases removed from V and 3 bases from J, the gap between germline ends came to 10 bases. Per the germline V gene, CDR1 is SGHTA and CDR2 is FQGTGA. This CDR3 comprises 13 residues. The CDR3 DNA reads as TGTGCCAGCAGCACCAGGGGAGACACTGAAGCTTTCTTT. This translates into CASSTRGDTEAFF.

This sequence joins TRBV12-3 or TRBV12-4 and TRBJ2-3, with D perhaps matching TRBD2 (7 bases). This CDR3 region has 17 residues. Trimming took off 9 bases at V and 2 bases at J, with 24 bases between the two ends. CDR3 region: CASRTSRRGGTTDTQYF. CDR3 bases: TGTGCCAGTAGAACATCTCGGAGGGGGGGCACCACAGATACGCAGTATTTT.

The CDR3 DNA reads TGTGCCAGCAGCCAAGATCGCAAGGGGAGGGAGCAGTTCTTC. As protein: CASSQDRKGREQFF. This rearrangement joins TRBV4-2 to TRBJ2-1; weak D call: TRBD2 (6 bases). Germline values: CDR1 LGHNA, CDR2 YNFKEQ. This CDR3 contains 14 residues. Trimming pared 0 bases from V and 10 bases from J, leaving 13 bases between.

V usage is TRBV5-1 and J usage is TRBJ2-6; 7 positions agree with TRBD1. CDR1 is SGHRS and CDR2 is YFSETQ in the germline V gene. CDR3 size: 17 residues. The J segment lost 0 bases and the V segment lost 2 bases, leaving 5 bases of the junction unmatched. In DNA form, the CDR3 reads TGCGCCAGCAGCTTAAGACAGGGCGACTCTGGGGCCAACGTCCTGACTTTC. It codes for CASSLRQGDSGANVLTF.

This clonotype was picked up many times. V and J are TRBV29-1 and TRBJ2-1; D is possibly TRBD1 or TRBD2 (6 bases each). V was shortened by 5 bases and J by 5 bases, with 13 bases between the two germline ends. The germline V gene has CDR1 SQVTM and CDR2 ANQGSEA. The CDR3 sequence is 13 residues long. The CDR3 nucleotides are TGCAGCGTTAGGTCGGGGGCCCACAATGAGCAGTTCTTC. It is translated as CSVRSGAHNEQFF.

This clonotype appeared many times. The V and J genes are TRBV4-1 and TRBJ2-1, with 8 bases identical to TRBD2. Germline V gene sequence: CDR1 MGHRA, CDR2 YSYEKL. This CDR3 contains 15 residues. The ends lost 4 bases at V and 3 bases at J; junction bases unmatched: 5. CDR3: CASSLSGLVYNEQFF. CDR3 coding DNA: TGCGCCAGCAGCCTGTCGGGACTAGTCTACAATGAGCAGTTCTTC.

The V and J genes are TRBV7-8 and TRBJ2-1; TRBD2 matches 12 bases. The CDR3 runs 17 residues. Trimming at V came to 5 bases and at J to 5 bases, leaving 10 bases not matched to a gene. The V gene's germline CDR1 is SGHVS and CDR2 FQNEAQ. Written as DNA, the CDR3 is TGTGCCAGCAGCACTTCTAGCGGGGGGGCGAAGAACAATGAGCAGTTCTTC. Amino acid sequence: CASSTSSGGAKNNEQFF.

To note about this clonotype: A much larger clone differs by one base, so this may be a read error. The CDR3 carries no conserved terminal phenylalanine or tryptophan, so it likely arises from a read error. The J gene is TRBJ2-5, the V gene TRBV29-1; D assignment may be TRBD1 or TRBD2 (7 bases each). The CDR3 loop spans 13 amino acids. Per germline, CDR1 SQVTM and CDR2 ANQGSEA. Between the trimmed V and J ends, which lost 5 bases and 5 bases, there was a span of 15 bases. CDR3 coding DNA: TGCAGCGTTCTCAGGGGGGGGTCGGAGACCCAGTACCTC. Translated: CSVLRGGSETQYL.

In its sample, this clonotype was seen a few times. This chain joins TRBV29-1 and TRBJ2-7; TRBD1 is a possible D gene (6 bases). This CDR3 has 17 residues. Germline values: CDR1 SQVTM, CDR2 ANQGSEA. Trimming removed 5 bases at V and 0 bases at J, with 23 bases between. CDR3 loop: CSVYYGGLQGISYEQYF. The CDR3 nucleotides read TGCAGCGTTTATTATGGGGGATTGCAGGGGATCTCCTACGAGCAGTACTTC.